The clone carrying this T cell receptor beta chain was recorded at least ten times. The antigen is unknown. The CDR3 runs 16 residues. Germline V gene data show CDR1 as SNHLY and CDR2 as FYNNEI. Trimming left V 3 bases short and J 2 bases short, with 15 bases between. This entry comes from a study of early T cells in non-severe SARS-CoV-2 infection. Overall study results and limits: Matching against VDJdb likely underestimated virus-specific expansions, favoring anti-spike CD8.

TCRdb called the 5' RACE reads again in MiXCR, with one record for every CDR3 protein. The sample has around 30,000 distinct CDR3 sequences; 4% to 4.5% are singletons. The chain has TRBV2 and TRBJ2-3; D gene uncertain. This receptor was identified in an adult who was a healthcare worker with PCR-confirmed SARS-CoV-2 infection or an uninfected control (not recorded which). The sample consisted of whole blood. The CDR3 DNA follows: TGTGCCAGCAGTGATCAGGCGGCGACCTACACAGATACGCAGTATTTT. It yields the protein CASSDQAATYTDTQYF.